This T cell receptor beta chain was sequenced during a study of blood T cells in healthy people across ages. In the study overall: For every two T cells, template switching captured about one barcoded beta molecule. Study outcomes and limitations: Older age coincided with a roughly linear decline in TCR beta diversity per million T cells.

Germline CDR1 reads MNHEY; CDR2 reads SVGEGT. V lost 6 bases to trimming and J lost 4 bases, with 12 bases between them. The CDR3 length is 14 residues. Concerning this clonotype itself: As yet, its antigen is unknown.

Next came a second PCR, run for about 6 to 12 cycles, which used a sample-barcoded 5' primer along with a J-beta primer mix. CDR3-containing paired-end reads numbering at least 2.5 million came from each sample. TCRdb redid the calling of the 5' RACE reads with MiXCR, one entry per CDR3 protein. Here the sample spans 1.5 million to 2 million distinct CDR3 sequences, about 30% being singletons. The chain employs TRBV6-2 or TRBV6-3 and TRBJ1-4, with TRBD1 as a possible D gene (5 bases). This sequence was found in a woman in her 30s in good health. The sequencing sample was made of blood. The CDR3: CASRRDGHNEKLFF. CDR3 bases: TGTGCCAGCAGACGGGACGGCCATAATGAAAAACTGTTTTTT.